This TCR beta chain was profiled in a study of CD8 T cells in ankylosing spondylitis. V dropped 8 bases and J dropped 3; count of bases not matched to a gene: 12. Germline values: CDR1 SEHNR, CDR2 FQNEAQ (reference sequence). CDR3 length: 15 residues. This clonotype was seen more than once but under ten times. In making TCR beta libraries, quantitative 5'-RACE with molecular barcodes was used. Via MiXCR, TCRdb re-called the 5' RACE reads, giving one row per CDR3 protein. The sample consists of about 400,000 distinct CDR3 sequences, approximately 22% of them appearing once. The sample taken for sequencing was blood, either unsorted or a sorted T cell fraction (not recorded which). The V call is TRBV7-9, the J call TRBJ2-7; 8 bases fit TRBD2. This receptor was obtained from a male donor with ankylosing spondylitis or in good health (not recorded which). The CDR3: CASHRAGDFVYEQYF. CDR3 in DNA: TGTGCCAGCCATCGAGCGGGGGATTTCGTCTACGAGCAGTACTTC.